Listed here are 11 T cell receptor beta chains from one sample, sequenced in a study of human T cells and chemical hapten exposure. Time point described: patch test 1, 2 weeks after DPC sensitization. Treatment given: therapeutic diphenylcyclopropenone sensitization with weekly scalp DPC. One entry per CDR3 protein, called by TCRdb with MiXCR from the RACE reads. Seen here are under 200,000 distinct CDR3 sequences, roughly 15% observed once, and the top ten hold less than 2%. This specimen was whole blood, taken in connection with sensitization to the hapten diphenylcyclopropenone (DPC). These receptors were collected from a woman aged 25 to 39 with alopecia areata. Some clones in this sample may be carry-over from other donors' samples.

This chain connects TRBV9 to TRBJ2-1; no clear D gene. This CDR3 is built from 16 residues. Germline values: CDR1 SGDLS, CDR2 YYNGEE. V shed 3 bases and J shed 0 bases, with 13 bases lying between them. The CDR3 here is CASSAPGPSSYNEQFF. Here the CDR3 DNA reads TGTGCCAGCAGCGCCCCCGGGCCCAGCTCCTACAATGAGCAGTTCTTC.

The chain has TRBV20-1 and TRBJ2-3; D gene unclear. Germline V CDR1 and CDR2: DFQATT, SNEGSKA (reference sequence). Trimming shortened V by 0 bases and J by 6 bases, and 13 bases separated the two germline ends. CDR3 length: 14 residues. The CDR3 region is CSARDPLGEDTQYF. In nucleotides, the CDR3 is TGCAGTGCTAGAGACCCTTTGGGTGAGGATACGCAGTATTTT.

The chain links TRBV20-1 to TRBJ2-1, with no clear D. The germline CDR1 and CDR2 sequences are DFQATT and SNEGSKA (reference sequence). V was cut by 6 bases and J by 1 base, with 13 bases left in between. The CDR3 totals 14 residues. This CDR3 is CSAQRVGSYNEQFF. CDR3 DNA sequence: TGCAGTGCCCAGAGAGTCGGTTCCTACAATGAGCAGTTCTTC.

For the CDR3, the DNA is TGTGCCAGCAGCTTGGCCGGGACTAGCAATGAGCAGTTCTTC. Its translation is CASSLAGTSNEQFF. The rearrangement uses TRBV5-4 and TRBJ2-1; TRBD2 agrees at 8 bases. CDR3 length: 14 amino acids. The germline CDR1 and CDR2 sequences are SGHNT and YYREEE (reference sequence). The trim removed 0 bases at V and 6 bases at J, leaving 2 bases unmatched.

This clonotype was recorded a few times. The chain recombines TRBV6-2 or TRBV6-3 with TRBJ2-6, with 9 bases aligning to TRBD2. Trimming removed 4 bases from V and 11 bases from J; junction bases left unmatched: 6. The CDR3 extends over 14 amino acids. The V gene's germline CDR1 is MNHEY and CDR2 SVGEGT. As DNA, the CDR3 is TGTGCCAGCAGTTTTAGCGGGGGCCCCTACGTCCTGACTTTC. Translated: CASSFSGGPYVLTF.

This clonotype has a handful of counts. This CDR3 reads CASSLRGGVTNNEQFF. CDR3 nucleotides: TGTGCCAGCAGTTTAAGGGGCGGGGTTACGAACAATGAGCAGTTCTTC. This chain joins TRBV12-3 or TRBV12-4 and TRBJ2-1; possible D gene TRBD2, 6 bases. V was shortened by 2 bases and J by 5 bases, with 16 bases between the two germline ends. The CDR3 covers 16 residues.

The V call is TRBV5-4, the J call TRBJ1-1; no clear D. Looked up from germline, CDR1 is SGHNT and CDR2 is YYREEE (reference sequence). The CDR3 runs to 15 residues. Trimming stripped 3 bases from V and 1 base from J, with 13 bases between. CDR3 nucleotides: TGTGCCAGCAGCTCGGCTGTGCGGGGGAACACTGAAGCTTTCTTT. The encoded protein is CASSSAVRGNTEAFF.

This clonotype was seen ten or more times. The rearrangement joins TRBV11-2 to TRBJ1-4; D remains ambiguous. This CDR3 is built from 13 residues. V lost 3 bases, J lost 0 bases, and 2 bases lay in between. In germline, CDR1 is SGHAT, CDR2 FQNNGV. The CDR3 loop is CASSFSTNEKLFF. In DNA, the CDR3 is TGTGCCAGCAGCTTTTCAACTAATGAAAAACTGTTTTTT. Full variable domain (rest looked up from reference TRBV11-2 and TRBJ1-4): EAGVAQSPRYKIIEKRQSVAFWCNPISGHATLYWYQQILGQGPKLLIQFQNNGVVDDSQLPKDRFSAERLKGVDSTLKIQPAKLEDSAVYLCASSFSTNEKLFFGSGTQLSVL.

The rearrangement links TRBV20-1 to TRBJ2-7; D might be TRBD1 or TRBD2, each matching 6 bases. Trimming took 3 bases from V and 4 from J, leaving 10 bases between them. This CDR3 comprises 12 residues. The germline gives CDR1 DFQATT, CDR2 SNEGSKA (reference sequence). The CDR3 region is CSASGGTYEQYF. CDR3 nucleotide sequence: TGCAGTGCTAGCGGAGGGACATACGAGCAGTACTTC.

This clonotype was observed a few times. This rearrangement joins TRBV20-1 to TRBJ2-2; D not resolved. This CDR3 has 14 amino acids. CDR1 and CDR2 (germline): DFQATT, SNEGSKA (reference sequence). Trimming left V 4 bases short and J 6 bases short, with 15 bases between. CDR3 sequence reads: CSATVDTVSGELFF. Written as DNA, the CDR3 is TGCAGTGCTACAGTCGACACTGTGTCCGGGGAGCTGTTTTTT.

The CDR3 coding sequence is TGTGCCAGCAGCCCGACAGGGCATGAAGGCTACACCTTC. Amino acids: CASSPTGHEGYTF. The rearrangement links TRBV28 to TRBJ1-2; 7 bases map to TRBD1. CDR3 length: 13 residues. Trimming at V came to 6 bases and at J to 8 bases, leaving 9 bases not matched to a gene. The germline V gene encodes CDR1 MDHEN and CDR2 SYDVKM.